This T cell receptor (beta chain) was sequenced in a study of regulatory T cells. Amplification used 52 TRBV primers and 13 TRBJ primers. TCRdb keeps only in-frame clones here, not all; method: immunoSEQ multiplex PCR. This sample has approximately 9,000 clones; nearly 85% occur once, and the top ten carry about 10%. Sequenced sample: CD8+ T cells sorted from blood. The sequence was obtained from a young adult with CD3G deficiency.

The CDR3 bases are TGTGCCAGCAGTTTAGGACATATCTCCTACGAGCAGTACTTC. Its translation: CASSLGHISYEQYF. The V call is TRBV28, the J call TRBJ2-7; D perhaps matches TRBD1 (5 bases). The germline V gene encodes CDR1 MDHEN and CDR2 SYDVKM. The CDR3 runs 14 residues. Trimming left V 2 bases short and J 0 bases short, with 8 bases between.